This entry describes one T cell receptor beta chain. Antigen specificity is unknown. Sampled 1 year posttransplant, controls received myeloablative marrow transplants, methotrexate and a calcineurin inhibitor. The repertoire was sequenced with immunoSEQ multiplex PCR; TCRdb's copy has only in-frame clones and lacks some. The sample records some 15,000 clones, 70% to 90% being singletons. The sample comes from a study of T cells after posttransplantation cyclophosphamide. Study results and limitations: Donor-recipient repertoire similarity was low at 1-2 months, rising over year one. Blood and skin or GI T cell repertoires showed limited TRB overlap. TRB clonality was highly associated with recipient CMV seropositivity and reactivation.

CDR1 and CDR2 from the germline V gene are LNHDA and SQIVND (reference sequence). CDR3 length: 13 residues. V lost 4 bases and J 6 bases, leaving 13 bases between the germline ends. The TCR originated in a young adult male patient who received an allogeneic stem cell transplant from an unrelated donor, was CMV-positive, and had acute and chronic GVHD. Some T cells may be supplied by the graft donor. The input for sequencing was PBMCs, taken 441 days after allogeneic stem cell transplant with calcineurin inhibitor and methotrexate. This chain uses TRBV19 with TRBJ2-7, with a possible D match to TRBD2 (7 bases). This CDR3 is CASSTRGAFEQYF. For the CDR3, the DNA is TGTGCCAGTAGTACACGGGGGGCGTTCGAGCAGTACTTC.